One and the same sample provided the 3 T cell receptor beta chains below, sequenced in a study of Ad26.COV2.S vaccination and SARS-CoV-2 variants. Treatment noted: roughly 20 received Ad26.COV2.S at low or high dose, single or two shots; several received placebo; per-sample allocation not given. Sampling occurred on day 63 after the first vaccine or placebo injection. Profiled with immunoSEQ multiplex PCR; TCRdb holds only in-frame clones, not every one. The table includes 440,000 or so clones, 90% detected once. Sequences were derived from peripheral blood, sampled in a trial of Ad26.COV2.S vaccine versus placebo. Receptor source: a person between 18 and 65 years old who received the Ad26.COV2.S COVID-19 vaccine or a placebo.

The rearrangement links TRBV5-1 to TRBJ2-5; the D is unclear. This CDR3 spans 13 amino acids. Germline V lookup: CDR1 SGHRS, CDR2 YFSETQ. V gave up 3 bases and J gave up 3 bases, with 9 bases separating them. The CDR3 sequence: CASSWDMKETQYF. Here the CDR3 DNA reads TGCGCCAGCAGCTGGGATATGAAAGAGACCCAGTACTTC.

The chain joins TRBV7-9 to TRBJ2-5; perhaps TRBD1 as D (5 bases). The CDR3 covers 15 residues. V shed 4 bases and J shed 0 bases, with 12 bases lying between them. Germline CDR1 and CDR2: SEHNR and FQNEAQ (reference sequence). The CDR3 DNA is TGTGCCAGCAGCTCACGACAGACGTACCAAGAGACCCAGTACTTC. The encoded protein is CASSSRQTYQETQYF.

Ten or more counts support this clone. The rearrangement links TRBV14 to TRBJ2-5, with 7 bases matching TRBD2. CDR1 is SGHDN, CDR2 FVKESK, per germline. CDR3 length: 13 residues. Unmatched junction bases numbered 3, after V lost 2 bases and J lost 6 bases. The CDR3 here is CASSQQTSKTQYF. CDR3 in DNA: TGTGCCAGCAGCCAACAGACTAGCAAGACCCAGTACTTC.